The 25 T cell receptor beta chains below were found in one sample sequenced in a study of T-cell reconstitution after alpha-beta-depleted transplantation in children. Unique molecular identifiers were incorporated into the prepared TCRbeta library. One entry per CDR3 protein, called by TCRdb with MiXCR from the PCR reads. The sample yields 300,000 to 400,000 distinct CDR3 sequences, 15% to 20% seen once. The sequenced sample was PBMCs, mostly from graft donor cells, obtained 360 days after TCRalphabeta/CD19-depleted stem cell transplant. Every receptor here comes from a male patient between 2 and 15 years old who had a stem cell transplant for acute lymphoblastic leukemia, so the T cells may come from the graft donor.

This clonotype has just a few counts. This chain links TRBV12-5 with TRBJ2-1; 10 bases match TRBD2. The J segment lost 9 bases and the V segment lost 0 bases, leaving 8 bases of the junction unmatched. CDR1 LGHNT and CDR2 FRNRAP come from the germline V gene. The CDR3 has 16 residues. The DNA for the CDR3 is TGTGCTAGTGGTTTGGTCCTAGCGGGAGCCCCCTTTGAGCAGTTCTTC. Encoded protein: CASGLVLAGAPFEQFF.

The sample holds a few counts of this clonotype. V is TRBV28 and J is TRBJ2-4; TRBD2 matches 8 bases. Germline loops: CDR1 MDHEN, CDR2 SYDVKM. Losses at the gene ends were 6 bases for V and 6 bases for J; bases not matched to a gene: 7. The CDR3 runs 14 residues. CDR3 in amino acids: CASSLGTRANIQYF. The CDR3 DNA sequence: TGTGCCAGCAGCCTCGGGACTAGGGCAAACATTCAGTACTTC. Looking up the rest from reference TRBV28 and TRBJ2-4 gives the full variable domain: DVKVTQSSRYLVKRTGEKVFLECVQDMDHENMFWYRQDPGLGLRLIYFSYDVKMKEKGDIPEGYSVSREKKERFSLILESASTNQTSMYLCASSLGTRANIQYFGAGTRLSVL.

The chain carries TRBV29-1 and TRBJ1-1; weak D call: TRBD1 (6 bases). The CDR3 covers 12 residues. From germline, CDR1 is SQVTM and CDR2 ANQGSEA. Trimming left V 7 bases short and J 5 bases short, with 14 bases between. The CDR3 spells CSANRDWTEAFF. In DNA form, the CDR3 reads TGCAGCGCCAACAGGGATTGGACTGAAGCTTTCTTT.

The chain carries TRBV18 and TRBJ1-6; D uncertain. Per germline, CDR1 KGHSH and CDR2 LQKENI. Trimming shortened V by 1 base and J by 7 bases, and 11 bases separated the two germline ends. There are 15 residues in the CDR3. The CDR3 loop is CASSPHNSVNSPLHF. DNA for the CDR3: TGTGCCAGCTCACCACATAACAGCGTGAATTCACCCCTCCACTTT.

The chain has TRBV4-3 and TRBJ2-3; D uncertain. V lost 0 bases and J 5 bases, leaving 9 bases between the germline ends. This CDR3 region has 14 residues. From germline, CDR1 is LGHNA and CDR2 YSLEER. The CDR3 spells CASSQDNSGDTQYF. Written as DNA, the CDR3 is TGCGCCAGCAGCCAAGATAATTCTGGAGATACGCAGTATTTT.

The chain links TRBV29-1 to TRBJ1-4, with TRBD1 as a possible D gene (6 bases). CDR1 and CDR2 from the germline V gene are SQVTM and ANQGSEA. The CDR3 is 11 residues long. Trimming left V 6 bases short and J 7 bases short, with 9 bases between. The CDR3 spells CSVRGREKLFF. The DNA for the CDR3 is TGCAGCGTCCGGGGGCGTGAAAAACTGTTTTTT.

The chain joins TRBV7-8 to TRBJ2-7; D gene unclear. The CDR3 spans 16 residues. Germline V lookup: CDR1 SGHVS, CDR2 FQNEAQ. V was pared by 4 bases and J by 2 bases, with 18 bases between. In DNA, the CDR3 is TGTGCCAGCAGCTCGCAAGGTGGTCCAGTCACCTACGAGCAGTACTTC. Its protein product is CASSSQGGPVTYEQYF.

This clonotype was detected ten times or more. The chain joins TRBV12-3 or TRBV12-4 to TRBJ2-5; D perhaps matches TRBD1 (6 bases). The CDR3 length is 12 residues. Trimming shortened V by 3 bases and J by 9 bases, and 11 bases separated the two germline ends. DNA for the CDR3: TGTGCCAGCAGTTTGGTTTCAGGGGCCCAGTACTTC. Encoded protein: CASSLVSGAQYF.

This clonotype was counted a few times. This rearrangement joins TRBV4-1 to TRBJ1-4, with D maybe TRBD1 (6 bases). V was clipped by 0 bases and J by 3 bases, with 14 bases between them. The CDR3 is 17 amino acids. CDR1 and CDR2 from the germline V gene are MGHRA and YSYEKL. CDR3 amino acids: CASSQDPRQAPNEKLFF. In nucleotides, the CDR3 is TGCGCCAGCAGCCAAGATCCCCGACAGGCCCCTAATGAAAAACTGTTTTTT.

This clonotype appeared a few times. The rearrangement uses TRBV12-3 or TRBV12-4 and TRBJ2-1; 9 bases line up with TRBD2. This CDR3 region has 16 residues. Trimming at V came to 4 bases and at J to 3 bases, leaving 7 bases not matched to a gene. The CDR3 nucleotides are TGTGCCAGCAGTTCCCGACTAGCGGCTAACTACAATGAGCAGTTCTTC. This translates into CASSSRLAANYNEQFF.

Worth noting for this clonotype: A much larger clone lies one base from this, so it may be a read error. Here the CDR3 omits its conserved ending phenylalanine or tryptophan, so a read error is the likely source. It is unclear where the CDR3 begins or ends on the DNA, so no DNA is shown, and the CDR3 is as TCRdb lists it. J is TRBJ2-1 and V is TRBV3-1; the table's TRBD2 call for D was not verified on the DNA. From its first to its last residue, the CDR3 has 15 amino acids. Germline V gene lookup returns CDR1 LGHDT and CDR2 YNNKEL (reference sequence). This CDR3 is CASSQQGLAYNEQLI.

The chain employs TRBV12-3 or TRBV12-4 and TRBJ1-4; no firm D call. This CDR3 comprises 12 residues. V shed 1 base and J shed 12 bases, with 9 bases lying between them. The CDR3 coding sequence is TGTGCCAGCAGTTTAGGCGACCTCGAACTGTTTTTT. Amino acids: CASSLGDLELFF.

This clonotype was counted between two and nine times. V is TRBV5-1 and J is TRBJ1-5; TRBD1 might be the D (5 bases). The ends were cut back, 0 bases at V and 5 bases at J, with 9 bases in the middle. Per germline, CDR1 SGHRS and CDR2 YFSETQ. CDR3 size: 14 residues. CDR3 coding DNA: TGCGCCAGCAGCTTGGCCGGAGGGGATCAGCCCCAGCATTTT. Translated: CASSLAGGDQPQHF.

The chain employs TRBV5-1 and TRBJ2-5, with a weak D call TRBD2 (5 bases). The V and J ends lost 4 bases and 0 bases respectively, with 19 bases between them. Germline V gives CDR1 SGHRS, CDR2 YFSETQ. The CDR3 covers 17 residues. CDR3 in DNA: TGCGCCAGCAGCGCGCTCGGGGTCCCCGCGTACCAAGAGACCCAGTACTTC. This sequence encodes CASSALGVPAYQETQYF. Filled out from reference TRBV5-1 and TRBJ2-5, the complete variable domain reads KAGVTQTPRYLIKTRGQQVTLSCSPISGHRSVSWYQQTPGQGLQFLFEYFSETQRNKGNFPGRFSGRQFSNSRSEMNVSTLELGDSALYLCASSALGVPAYQETQYFGPGTRLLVL.

This clonotype was counted a few times. The chain has TRBV19 and TRBJ2-5, with 8 bases aligning to TRBD1. CDR1 and CDR2 (germline): LNHDA, SQIVND (reference sequence). V shed 10 bases and J 2 bases; nucleotides not matched to a gene: 12. The CDR3 has 15 amino acids. In DNA form, the CDR3 reads TGTGCCACCAGCCGGACAGGGACTCTTCAAGAGACCCAGTACTTC. It translates to CATSRTGTLQETQYF.

This chain links TRBV20-1 with TRBJ2-2, with 7 bases fitting TRBD1. CDR1 is DFQATT, CDR2 SNEGSKA, per germline (reference sequence). Trimming cost V 7 bases and J 3 bases; bases outside gene matches: 5. This CDR3 is built from 13 residues. The CDR3 DNA is TGCAGTGTACAGGGGACCTACACCGGGGAGCTGTTTTTT. Translation: CSVQGTYTGELFF.

At least ten counts were recorded for this clonotype. The J gene is TRBJ2-5, the V gene TRBV25-1, with D possibly matching TRBD2 (5 bases). The germline V and J ends were trimmed by 4 bases and 3 bases, with 12 bases remaining between them. Germline CDR1 MGHDK, CDR2 SYGVNS. The CDR3 is made up of 14 amino acids. This chain's CDR3 is CASSVLGMKETQYF. The CDR3 DNA sequence: TGTGCCAGCAGTGTACTAGGGATGAAAGAGACCCAGTACTTC.

The chain is built from TRBV14 and TRBJ2-2; 9 nucleotides match TRBD1. The CDR3 contains 14 residues. Germline assignment: CDR1 SGHDN and CDR2 FVKESK. J lost 7 bases, V lost 4 bases, and 4 bases had no gene match. The CDR3 DNA sequence: TGTGCCAGCAGCCCACAGGGGGCCGTCGGGGAGCTGTTTTTT. Amino acid sequence: CASSPQGAVGELFF.

This chain connects TRBV15 to TRBJ2-3; D not certain. CDR1 and CDR2 from the germline V gene are LNHNV and YYDKDF (reference sequence). V shed 0 bases and J shed 2 bases, with 12 bases lying between them. This CDR3 is built from 16 residues. CDR3 region: CATSRDIGRPTDTQYF. The CDR3 DNA reads as TGTGCCACCAGCAGAGATATCGGCCGGCCCACAGATACGCAGTATTTT.

This clonotype was counted at least ten times. The V call is TRBV29-1, the J call TRBJ2-7; 13 nucleotides agree with TRBD2. Unmatched junction bases numbered 6, after V lost 5 bases and J lost 5 bases. The germline V gene has CDR1 SQVTM and CDR2 ANQGSEA. This CDR3 spans 14 amino acids. In nucleotides, the CDR3 is TGCAGCGTTCCGACTAGCGGGAGGAAAAACGAGCAGTACTTC. Amino acid sequence: CSVPTSGRKNEQYF.

The chain joins TRBV10-3 to TRBJ1-1, with D possibly matching TRBD1 (5 bases). Germline CDR1 and CDR2: ENHRY and SYGVKD. CDR3 length: 15 amino acids. The V gene lost 0 bases and the J gene lost 1 base, with 9 bases spanning the gap. The CDR3 nucleotides read TGTGCCATCAGTGAGTCGGGGGGTTCGAACACTGAAGCTTTCTTT. Translating gives CAISESGGSNTEAFF.

This clonotype occurred many times. The rearrangement joins TRBV28 to TRBJ2-5, with D perhaps TRBD1 or TRBD2 (5 bases each). CDR1 is MDHEN and CDR2 is SYDVKM in the germline V gene. Trimming left V 8 bases short and J 0 bases short, with 19 bases between. The CDR3 covers 16 residues. CDR3 sequence (DNA): TGTGCCAGCCAGTATGACGGGACCTCTTACCAAGAGACCCAGTACTTC. This gives the protein CASQYDGTSYQETQYF. Together with reference TRBV28 and TRBJ2-5, the CDR3 gives the full variable domain: DVKVTQSSRYLVKRTGEKVFLECVQDMDHENMFWYRQDPGLGLRLIYFSYDVKMKEKGDIPEGYSVSREKKERFSLILESASTNQTSMYLCASQYDGTSYQETQYFGPGTRLLVL.

CDR3: CASSKGTAFYEQYF. The CDR3, as DNA: TGTGCCAGCAGCAAAGGGACAGCGTTCTACGAGCAGTACTTC. The rearrangement uses TRBV11-1 and TRBJ2-7, with TRBD1 matching over 7 bases. Germline V CDR1 and CDR2: SGHAT, FQDESV (reference sequence). The trim removed 5 bases at V and 3 bases at J, leaving 7 bases unmatched. This CDR3 has 14 residues.

The chain couples TRBV5-1 to TRBJ2-5; D might be TRBD1 (6 bases). Trimming removed 6 bases from V and 1 base from J, with 19 bases in between. This CDR3 has 16 residues. Per germline, CDR1 SGHRS and CDR2 YFSETQ. CDR3 sequence reads: CASTLTGILAQETQYF. The CDR3 coding sequence is TGCGCCAGCACGCTAACAGGGATTTTGGCCCAAGAGACCCAGTACTTC.

This clonotype was seen ten or more times. The chain couples TRBV7-6 to TRBJ2-4; D is possibly TRBD2 (6 bases). Looked up from germline, CDR1 is SGHVS and CDR2 is FNYEAQ. With 3 bases removed from V and 7 bases from J, the gap between germline ends came to 10 bases. This CDR3 region has 13 residues. The CDR3 DNA is TGTGCCAGCAGCTTGAGCCGGGGGAACATTCAGTACTTC. This encodes CASSLSRGNIQYF.